Listed below are T cell receptor beta chains from one sample, sequenced in a study of cytomegalovirus exposure and HLA in healthy donors. Profiling relied on immunoSEQ multiplex PCR, and the TCRdb table lists in-frame clones only, not all of them. The table lists about 130,000 clones, 81% of them singletons. Sequenced: PBMCs. The receptor set was obtained from a young man in good health and CMV-seropositive. Each CDR3 is given with its conserved first and last residue. D genes are given only for firm matches. The size entry is marked missing in some rows and otherwise reads once, few, many or a size class.

v_call: TRBV10-3
clone_size: .
d_call: TRBD2
cdr3_length: 14
j_call: TRBJ2-1
cdr3_nt: TGTGCCACTAAGCCAACTGGACTAGCTCATGAGCAGTTCTTC
cdr3_aa: CATKPTGLAHEQFF

v_call: TRBV5-1
clone_size: .
d_call: .
cdr3_length: 18
j_call: TRBJ2-6
cdr3_nt: TGCGCCAGCAGCTTGTTGACTCAATCGGGCTCTGGGGCCAACGTCCTGACTTTC
cdr3_aa: CASSLLTQSGSGANVLTF

v_call: TRBV7-9
clone_size: .
d_call: .
cdr3_length: 16
j_call: TRBJ2-3
cdr3_nt: TGTGCCAGCAGCTTAGGCGACCGGGTGTACACAGATACGCAGTATTTT
cdr3_aa: CASSLGDRVYTDTQYF

v_call: TRBV5-5
clone_size: few
d_call: TRBD1
cdr3_length: 16
j_call: TRBJ1-3
cdr3_nt: TGTGCCAGCAGCTTGTGGGGACAGGGGGCAGGGAACACCATATATTTT
cdr3_aa: CASSLWGQGAGNTIYF

v_call: TRBV4-3
clone_size: .
d_call: .
cdr3_length: 16
j_call: TRBJ2-1
cdr3_nt: TGCGCCAGCAGCCAAGAATCGGGGGGCGTTATCAATGAGCAGTTCTTC
cdr3_aa: CASSQESGGVINEQFF

v_call: TRBV4-3
clone_size: few
d_call: .
cdr3_length: 15
j_call: TRBJ1-2
cdr3_nt: TGCGCCAGCAGATACGGGAGCGACACTAACTATGGCTACACCTTC
cdr3_aa: CASRYGSDTNYGYTF

v_call: TRBV5-1
clone_size: .
d_call: .
cdr3_length: 13
j_call: TRBJ1-1
cdr3_nt: TGCGCCAGCAGCCTAGGTGCGAACACTGAAGCTTTCTTT
cdr3_aa: CASSLGANTEAFF

v_call: TRBV6-4
clone_size: .
d_call: .
cdr3_length: 14
j_call: TRBJ2-2
cdr3_nt: TGTGCCAGCTCGCTCTATCCGAACACCGGGGAGCTGTTTTTT
cdr3_aa: CASSLYPNTGELFF

v_call: TRBV12-5
clone_size: .
d_call: .
cdr3_length: 13
j_call: TRBJ1-5
cdr3_nt: TGTGCTAGTGGTTTAAAAAGCGATCAGCCCCAGCATTTT
cdr3_aa: CASGLKSDQPQHF

v_call: TRBV9
clone_size: .
d_call: TRBD2
cdr3_length: 14
j_call: TRBJ2-7
cdr3_nt: TGTGCCAGCAGCGTAGTCGCGGGGGCCTACGAGCAGTACTTC
cdr3_aa: CASSVVAGAYEQYF

v_call: TRBV7-2
clone_size: .
d_call: TRBD2
cdr3_length: 17
j_call: TRBJ2-3
cdr3_nt: TGTGCCAGCAGCTTAAGGTCCCTAGCGGGGGCATCAGATACGCAGTATTTT
cdr3_aa: CASSLRSLAGASDTQYF

v_call: TRBV5-1
clone_size: .
d_call: TRBD1
cdr3_length: 14
j_call: TRBJ2-7
cdr3_nt: TGCGCCAGCAGCTTGAACAGGGGAGATTACGAGCAGTACTTC
cdr3_aa: CASSLNRGDYEQYF

v_call: TRBV30
clone_size: .
d_call: .
cdr3_length: 13
j_call: TRBJ2-5
cdr3_nt: TGTGCCTGGAGTATCGGGGTGCAAGAGACCCAGTACTTC
cdr3_aa: CAWSIGVQETQYF

v_call: TRBV9
clone_size: .
d_call: TRBD1
cdr3_length: 15
j_call: TRBJ1-1
cdr3_nt: TGTGCCAGCAGCGTTTCTGGTGGGACAGGGGTAAGAGCTTTCTTT
cdr3_aa: CASSVSGGTGVRAFF

v_call: TRBV15
clone_size: .
d_call: TRBD1
cdr3_length: 17
j_call: TRBJ1-2
cdr3_nt: TGTGCCACCAGCAGAGCTCGGGGGACAGGGACTAACTATGGCTACACCTTC
cdr3_aa: CATSRARGTGTNYGYTF

v_call: TRBV6-5
clone_size: once
d_call: .
cdr3_length: 12
j_call: TRBJ2-4
cdr3_nt: TGTGCCAGCAGTTCCACTACGGACATTCAGTACTTC
cdr3_aa: CASSSTTDIQYF

v_call: TRBV7-9
clone_size: .
d_call: .
cdr3_length: 15
j_call: TRBJ1-1
cdr3_nt: TGTTCCAGCAGCTTAAGTACAGCCCTTAGCACTGAAGCTTTCTTT
cdr3_aa: CSSSLSTALSTEAFF